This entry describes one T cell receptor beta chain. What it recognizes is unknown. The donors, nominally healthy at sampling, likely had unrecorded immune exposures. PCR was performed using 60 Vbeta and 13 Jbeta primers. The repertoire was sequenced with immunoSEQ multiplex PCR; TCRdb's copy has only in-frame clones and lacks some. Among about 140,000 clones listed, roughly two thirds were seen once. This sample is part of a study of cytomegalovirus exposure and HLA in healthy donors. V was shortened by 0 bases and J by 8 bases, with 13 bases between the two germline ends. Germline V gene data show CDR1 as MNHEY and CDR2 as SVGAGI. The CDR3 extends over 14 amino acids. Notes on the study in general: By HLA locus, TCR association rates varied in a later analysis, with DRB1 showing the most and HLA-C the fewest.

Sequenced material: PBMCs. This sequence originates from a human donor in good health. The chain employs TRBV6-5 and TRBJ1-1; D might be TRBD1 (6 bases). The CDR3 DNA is TGTGCCAGCAGTTACTCGACAGGATCTAAAGAAGCTTTCTTT. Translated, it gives CASSYSTGSKEAFF.